The present T cell receptor (beta chain) was sequenced within a study of PD-1 blockade in classical Hodgkin lymphoma. Findings and limits, study-wide: Newly diagnosed and completely responding patients shared comparable baseline diversity. Why the repertoires differ is still unclear, perhaps disease activity or prior therapy. Compared with baseline, CD4+ but not CD8+ TCR diversity had risen significantly by C4D1.

A word on this clone: The target antigen is unknown.

Here immunoSEQ multiplex PCR was the method, and the copy in TCRdb shows in-frame clones only, minus some. Of over 75,000 clones in the sample, approximately 90% were seen once. Germline V gene sequence: CDR1 SGHTA, CDR2 FQGNSA. Losses at the gene ends were 4 bases for V and 6 bases for J; bases not matched to a gene: 7. The length of the CDR3 is 14 residues. Regarding time point: cycle 4 day 1 (C4D1), after six to seven weeks of nivolumab. Each of the patients experienced relapse following autologous stem cell transplantation, and their brentuximab vedotin exposure differed. Best overall response was complete response, partial response or progressive disease in these relapsed/refractory classical Hodgkin lymphoma patients.

The source of this sequence is a human donor with classical Hodgkin lymphoma. V usage is TRBV7-2 and J usage is TRBJ1-2; 8 positions match TRBD1. Here the sequenced sample was peripheral blood mononuclear cells (PBMCs), taken before the fourth cycle of nivolumab. CDR3 in amino acids: CASSSHQGADGYTF. The DNA of the CDR3 is TGTGCCAGCAGCTCCCATCAGGGGGCTGATGGCTACACCTTC.